A single sample is the source of the 11 T cell receptor beta chains below, sequenced in a study of blood T cell repertoires in COVID-19 (TCRdb year 2020). The library was built by means of the immunoSEQ multiplex PCR assay. This is the immuneACCESS table as TCRdb keeps it, with only in-frame sequences that have V and J called. A part of the clones is gone; compared with another copy, unresolved V genes explain less than half, and the rest is unexplained. Recorded for this sample are 300,000 to 350,000 clones; around 88% of them occurred a single time. The ten top clones hold about 1.5% of the sample. Sequencing was performed on peripheral blood. These TCRs come from a woman in her thirties with COVID-19, enrolled during active disease.

J is TRBJ2-1 and V is TRBV25-1, with D maybe TRBD1 (6 bases). The CDR3 is 16 residues long. The germline V and J ends were trimmed by 4 bases and 0 bases, with 13 bases remaining between them. From germline, CDR1 is MGHDK and CDR2 SYGVNS. CDR3 region: CASSVGSDSSYNEQFF. The CDR3 region has the DNA TGTGCCAGCAGTGTGGGGTCGGACAGCTCCTACAATGAGCAGTTCTTC.

The chain joins TRBV2 to TRBJ1-1, with D perhaps matching TRBD1 (5 bases). Trimming shortened V by 3 bases and J by 4 bases, and 15 bases separated the two germline ends. The CDR3 runs to 15 residues. Germline V gene data show CDR1 as SNHLY and CDR2 as FYNNEI. CDR3 bases: TGTGCCAGCAGTGAGTTAGGTCAGGGTGGCACTGAAGCTTTCTTT. Protein product: CASSELGQGGTEAFF.

V and J are TRBV6-2 or TRBV6-3 and TRBJ1-6; D may be TRBD1 (6 bases). Germline loops: CDR1 MNHEY, CDR2 SVGEGT. The CDR3 is made up of 17 amino acids. Trimming removed 5 bases from V and 4 bases from J, with 18 bases in between. CDR3 nucleotides: TGTGCCAGCAGTGGAACCTTGACAGGCGAATATAATTCACCCCTCCACTTT. Translation: CASSGTLTGEYNSPLHF.

The chain is built from TRBV19 and TRBJ2-2, with 7 bases lining up with TRBD1. The CDR3 loop spans 15 amino acids. The V gene's germline CDR1 is LNHDA and CDR2 SQIVND (reference sequence). Losses at the gene ends were 5 bases for V and 3 bases for J; bases not matched to a gene: 6. This CDR3 reads CASSLRQGDTGELFF. Here the CDR3 DNA reads TGTGCCAGTAGTCTCCGACAGGGCGACACCGGGGAGCTGTTTTTT.

This chain joins TRBV27 and TRBJ1-1, with 9 bases that match TRBD1. CDR1 and CDR2 from the germline V gene are MNHEY and SMNVEV (reference sequence). With V trimmed by 5 bases and J by 5 bases, 6 bases remained unmatched. This CDR3 comprises 14 residues. As DNA, the CDR3 is TGTGCCAGCAGTCCCTACAGGGGGCAAACTGAAGCTTTCTTT. Amino acids: CASSPYRGQTEAFF.

This clone occurred once. In nucleotides, the CDR3 is TGTGCCACCAGTGACGGACAGTATGCTGGCTACACCTTC. It is translated as CATSDGQYAGYTF. The genes are TRBV24-1 and TRBJ1-2, with D possibly matching TRBD1 (6 bases). Germline-derived CDR1 and CDR2 are KGHDR and SFDVKD. The V end was cut by 4 bases, the J end by 7 bases, with 12 bases between. The CDR3 is made up of 13 amino acids.

This clone has only one observation. This chain connects TRBV6-5 to TRBJ1-6, with a tentative D call TRBD1 (6 bases). The CDR3 runs to 15 residues. The germline V gene has CDR1 MNHEY and CDR2 SVGAGI. V dropped 10 bases and J dropped 5 bases, with 18 bases sitting between them. CDR3 sequence (DNA): TGTGCCACCGCGGACAGCTTCAAGAATAATTCACCCCTCCACTTT. It encodes CATADSFKNNSPLHF.

CDR3 sequence reads: CATSSGAFSTDTQYF. For the CDR3, the DNA is TGTGCCACCAGTAGCGGGGCTTTTAGCACAGATACGCAGTATTTT. J is TRBJ2-3 and V is TRBV24-1, with 7 bases aligning to TRBD2. The germline gives CDR1 KGHDR, CDR2 SFDVKD. The CDR3 contains 15 residues. V trimming: 6 bases; J trimming: 0 bases; junction bases outside the gene matches: 5.

V gene TRBV7-9 combines with J gene TRBJ2-1, with 8 bases fitting TRBD1. The CDR3 spans 15 residues. Losses at the gene ends were 4 bases for V and 6 bases for J; bases not matched to a gene: 8. Germline V gene lookup returns CDR1 SEHNR and CDR2 FQNEAQ (reference sequence). Here the CDR3 reads CASSSTGQGRNEQFF. For the CDR3, the DNA is TGTGCCAGCAGCTCGACAGGACAGGGTCGCAATGAGCAGTTCTTC. The whole variable domain, remainder taken from reference TRBV7-9 and TRBJ2-1, is DTGVSQNPRHKITKRGQNVTFRCDPISEHNRLYWYRQTLGQGPEFLTYFQNEAQLEKSRLLSDRFSAERPKGSFSTLEIQRTEQGDSAMYLCASSSTGQGRNEQFFGPGTRLTVL.

This sequence joins TRBV5-5 and TRBJ2-3; 9 nucleotides line up with TRBD1. V was clipped by 4 bases and J by 2 bases; unmatched bases: 11. CDR3 length: 17 residues. The germline gives CDR1 SGHKS, CDR2 YYEKEE (reference sequence). DNA for the CDR3: TGTGCCAGCAGCGGCTGGACAGGGGTCCCCTCCACAGATACGCAGTATTTT. Its protein product is CASSGWTGVPSTDTQYF.

This chain uses TRBV6-5 with TRBJ2-3; 12 nucleotides match TRBD1. Germline V gene data show CDR1 as MNHEY and CDR2 as SVGAGI. This CDR3 is 15 amino acids long. Trimming removed 6 bases from V and 2 bases from J; junction bases left unmatched: 3. CDR3 in amino acids: CASSQGQGATDTQYF. The CDR3 nucleotides are TGTGCCAGCAGCCAGGGACAGGGGGCCACAGATACGCAGTATTTT.